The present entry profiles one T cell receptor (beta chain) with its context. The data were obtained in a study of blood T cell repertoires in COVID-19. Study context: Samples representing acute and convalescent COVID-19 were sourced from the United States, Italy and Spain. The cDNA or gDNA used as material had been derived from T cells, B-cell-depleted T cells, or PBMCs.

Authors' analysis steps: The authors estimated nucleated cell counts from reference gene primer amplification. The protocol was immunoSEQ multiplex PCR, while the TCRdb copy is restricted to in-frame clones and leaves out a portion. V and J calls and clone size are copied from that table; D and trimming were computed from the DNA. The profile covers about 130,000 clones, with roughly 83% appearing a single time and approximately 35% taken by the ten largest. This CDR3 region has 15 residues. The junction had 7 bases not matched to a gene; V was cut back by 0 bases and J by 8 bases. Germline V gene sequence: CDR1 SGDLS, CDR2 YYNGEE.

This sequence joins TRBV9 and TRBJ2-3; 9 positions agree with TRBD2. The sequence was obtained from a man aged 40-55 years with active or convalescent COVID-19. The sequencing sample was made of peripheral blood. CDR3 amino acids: CASSVGSGGPSTQYF. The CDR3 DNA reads TGTGCCAGCAGCGTAGGAAGCGGGGGGCCAAGTACGCAGTATTTT.